This TCR beta chain was captured in a study of shared clonotypes between healthy human individuals. Naive CD8 cells, CD45RO-negative and positively selected for CCR7, excluded terminally differentiated effector memory CD45RA+ cells. Sequencing used immunoSEQ multiplex PCR; TCRdb keeps in-frame clones, though not all of them. Among about 2,100,000 clones listed, roughly 91% were seen once. Germline trimming cut 2 bases from V and 7 bases from J; bases unmatched to any gene: 5. The germline gives CDR1 SGDLS, CDR2 YYNGEE. CDR3 size: 14 residues. This receptor was taken from a man aged 18 to 29 in good health. Some clones in this sample may be carry-over from other donors' samples. The sample consisted of naive CD8+ T cells from PBMCs. The chain couples TRBV9 to TRBJ2-7; 11 positions agree with TRBD1. The chain's CDR3 is CASSVWDRGNEQYF. In DNA form, the CDR3 reads TGTGCCAGCAGCGTTTGGGACAGGGGGAATGAGCAGTACTTC.